This T cell receptor beta chain is drawn from a study of beta chain features in type 1 diabetes (dated by TCRdb to 2016 to 2019). Study-level background: Mean age, gender distribution, total cell number and subset yield were not different between patients and healthy donors. A total of roughly 99 million sorted cells were examined across all samples, and the number of cells per subset was strongly correlated with RNA yield. Regulatory and stem cell-like memory subsets were isolated from only 8 patients and roughly eight healthy donors, whereas naive and central memory subsets came from all 30 or so donors. The study compared the TCRB repertoires of sorted circulating CD4+ T cell subsets in recently diagnosed type 1 diabetes patients with those in matched healthy donors.

From each donor, a single peripheral blood sample of about 110 mL on average was drawn into heparinised tubes. Naive, central memory, regulatory and stem cell-like memory CD4+ T cells were sorted on a BD FACSAria II using a panel including CD45RO, CCR7, CD25, CD127, CD95 and CD27. Purity was above 98% for every sorted population. PBMCs were separated immediately by Lymphoprep density gradient centrifugation and were stained directly, without being cultured. So that batch effects would be minimized, each experiment stained and sorted samples in pairs, pairing one healthy donor with one patient. From V the trimming removes 5 bases and from J it removes 4 bases, while the gene matches leave 5 bases of the junction unaccounted for. Taken from the germline V gene, the CDR1 and CDR2 loops are SGHAT and FQNNGV. Including the terminal cysteine and phenylalanine, the CDR3 comprises 15 residues. Only the CDR3 DNA stays, 45 bases, in frame from base 1.

Here is what the overall study found, with its caveats: PCR may preferentially amplify shorter templates, but because patient and control samples were amplified and corrected together, any resulting skew would affect both groups equally. In all four CD4+ subsets, TCRB CDR3 length was moderately but significantly shorter in type 1 diabetes patients. The naive, central memory and regulatory TCRB repertoires appeared to resemble one another more closely among patients than among healthy donors. Because cDNA was sequenced instead of genomic DNA, highly expressing activated cells could be over-represented, though the groups showed no difference in activation or CD3 levels. Only small numbers of individuals were included in the HLA sub-analyses, which left unresolved whether HLA type had any influence on TCRB rearrangement. Patients with type 1 diabetes made fewer insertions and deleted more nucleotides at VDJ recombination sites, implying thymic rearrangement abnormalities.

The High Capacity cDNA Reverse Transcription Kit was used to reverse transcribe all of the isolated RNA, meaning that expressed TCRB transcripts were what got sequenced. Naive, central memory and regulatory T cell samples underwent deep immunoSEQ sequencing, averaging roughly 3.4 million total reads per sample. After sorted cells were lysed in RLT buffer, RNA was extracted with DNase-treated RNeasy Micro or Mini kits, with the choice depending on cell number. To prevent cross-contamination, each cell subset was processed individually, whereas patient and healthy donor samples were processed jointly. The immunoSEQ multiplex PCR was used to amplify TCRB sequences from cDNA, yielding 87-bp fragments that span the CDR3 region. Sequencing of the amplicons was done on the Illumina HiSeq platform. As for the original processing: Synthetic template baselines were used to correct PCR bias computationally, reads within Hamming distance 2 were collapsed together, and singletons that could not be merged were discarded. By aligning reads against IMGT, V, D and J genes, CDR3 length, and insertions or deletions at six rearrangement sites were assigned. Within each subset, clonotype counts were normalized to sorted cell number, and only after that were true diversity and Gini coefficients computed with the tcR R package. The overlap coefficient, calculated on TCRB nucleotide sequences, was used to measure repertoire sharing. The table comes from immuneACCESS by way of TCRdb, which keeps in-frame sequences with V and J called. Part of the clones is missing from these tables; in studies checked, under half for an unresolved V gene and the rest for unknown reasons. V, J and clone size are those of that table, while D and trimming were read from the DNA. This sample is represented by over 150,000 clones; over 9% of them were singletons. Of the sample, 0.45% to 0.5% falls within the top ten clones.

This clone was found a few times. The specificity of this receptor is unknown. Qualities for individual bases were not recorded, and no much larger clone is one base off. This receptor was taken from a man between 25 and 39 years old with type 1 diabetes. Sample: central memory CD4+ T cells from blood. Recombination joined TRBV11-2 with TRBJ2-1, and 10 junction bases match TRBD2. The CDR3 protein is CASSLLAGAYNEQFF. The DNA reads TGTGCCAGCAGCCTGCTAGCGGGAGCGTACAATGAGCAGTTCTTC.